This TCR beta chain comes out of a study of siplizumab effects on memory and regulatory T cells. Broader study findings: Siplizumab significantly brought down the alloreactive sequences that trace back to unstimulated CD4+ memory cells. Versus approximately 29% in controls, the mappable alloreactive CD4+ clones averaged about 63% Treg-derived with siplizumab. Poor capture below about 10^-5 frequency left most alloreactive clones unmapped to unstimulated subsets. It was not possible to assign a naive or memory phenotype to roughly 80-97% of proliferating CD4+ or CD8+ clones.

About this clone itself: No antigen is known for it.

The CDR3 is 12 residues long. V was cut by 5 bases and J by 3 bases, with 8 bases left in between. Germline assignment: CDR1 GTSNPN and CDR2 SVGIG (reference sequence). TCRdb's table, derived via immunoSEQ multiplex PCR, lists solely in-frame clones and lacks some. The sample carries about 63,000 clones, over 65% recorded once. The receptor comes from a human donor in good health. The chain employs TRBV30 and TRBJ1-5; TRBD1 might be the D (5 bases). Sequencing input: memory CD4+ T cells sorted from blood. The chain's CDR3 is CAWGTPNQPQHF. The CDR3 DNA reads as TGTGCCTGGGGGACCCCCAATCAGCCCCAGCATTTT.